The present T cell receptor beta chain was sequenced within a study of CD8+CD57+ T cells in acquired aplastic anemia. Study overall: Mean yield of DNA from sorted CD4+ and CD8+ cells was 3 to 3.5 ug. Study findings and constraints: Approximately 30 CD8+ CDR3 sequences were shared between patients and controls.

With respect to this clonotype: No antigen is known for it.

Germline lookup yields CDR1 SGHTA and CDR2 FQGNSA. The junction had 1 base not matched to a gene; V was cut back by 3 bases and J by 5 bases. There are 12 residues in the CDR3. Genomic DNA templated the TCR beta VDJ and CDR3 profiling. TCRdb re-called the reads through MiXCR, storing one row per CDR3 protein. Of around 430,000 distinct CDR3 sequences detected, about a third appear once; the ten largest clones hold roughly 0.89%. The sequenced patients had an expansion of CD8+CD57+ cells seen by flow cytometry. Acquired aplastic anemia of severe grade affected all patients. The TCR comes from a human donor with aplastic anemia. V is TRBV7-2 and J is TRBJ2-7, with 7 positions matching TRBD1. Sequences were obtained from sorted CD4+, CD8+, or CD8+CD57+ T cells (not recorded which) from PBMCs. The CDR3 DNA reads TGTGCCAGCAGCTTGACAGGGAACGAGCAGTACTTC. This encodes CASSLTGNEQYF.